The rows below give T cell receptor beta chains drawn from one sample of a study of blood T cell repertoires in COVID-19. Profiling relied on immunoSEQ multiplex PCR, and the TCRdb table lists in-frame clones only, not all of them. The repertoire consists of about 42,000 clones, with approximately 73% occurring once and the leading ten covering about 29%. Sequenced input: peripheral blood. These receptors were collected from an elderly man with acute or convalescent COVID-19. Both conserved end residues are part of each CDR3. D genes are given only for firm matches. Clone size, where shown, is once, few, many, or a class for clones that have expanded.

V: TRBV27; J: TRBJ2-7; size: .; D: .; DNA: TGTGCCAGCAGTTTCTGGGCGGGGTCAACGTACGAGCAGTACTTC; CDR3: CASSFWAGSTYEQYF
V: TRBV9; J: TRBJ1-2; size: .; D: .; DNA: TGTGCCAGCAGCGTTTTAAGTCAGGGTAATCACGGCTACACCTTC; CDR3: CASSVLSQGNHGYTF
V: TRBV5-1; J: TRBJ1-1; size: .; D: .; DNA: TGCGCCAGCAGCTTGGTGCAGGGCGGGGGCACTGAAGCTTTCTTT; CDR3: CASSLVQGGGTEAFF
V: TRBV19; J: TRBJ2-1; size: few; D: TRBD1; DNA: TGTGCCAGTAGTGGTACAGTGGGACAGGGTTCCGGATTGAATGAGCAGTTCTTC; CDR3: CASSGTVGQGSGLNEQFF
V: TRBV7-2; J: TRBJ2-7; size: .; D: .; DNA: TGTGCCAGCAATACGGACAAGGCTTTATCCGAGCAGTACTTC; CDR3: CASNTDKALSEQYF
V: TRBV6-2/TRBV6-3; J: TRBJ2-3; size: .; D: TRBD2; DNA: TGTGCCAGCAGTTACGGGACTATCACAGATACGCAGTATTTT; CDR3: CASSYGTITDTQYF
V: TRBV5-1; J: TRBJ2-5; size: once; D: TRBD1; DNA: TGCGCCAGCAGCTTGGCCGGGACAGGGCCTCAAGAGACCCAGTACTTC; CDR3: CASSLAGTGPQETQYF
V: TRBV29-1; J: TRBJ2-5; size: once; D: .; DNA: TGCAGCGTCCATCTAAAATTGACCCAGTACTTC; CDR3: CSVHLKLTQYF
V: TRBV2; J: TRBJ2-3; size: once; D: TRBD2; DNA: TGTGCCAGCAGTGATCCTAGCGGGAGTGTGGGCACGCAGTATTTT; CDR3: CASSDPSGSVGTQYF
V: TRBV5-5; J: TRBJ2-7; size: .; D: TRBD2; DNA: TGTGCCAGCAGCTCCACTAGCGGAGTTGGGGAGCAGTACTTC; CDR3: CASSSTSGVGEQYF
V: TRBV29-1; J: TRBJ2-3; size: .; D: TRBD1; DNA: TGCAGCGTAAGACAGGGTGGAACAGATACGCAGTATTTT; CDR3: CSVRQGGTDTQYF
V: TRBV5-5; J: TRBJ2-1; size: .; D: TRBD2; DNA: TGTGCCAGCAGCTCAGGACTAGTGACTTACAATGAGCAGTTCTTC; CDR3: CASSSGLVTYNEQFF
V: TRBV24-1; J: TRBJ1-1; size: .; D: .; DNA: TGTGCCACCAGTGCTCAACTCCTCGGGGGGGGAACTGAAGCTTTCTTT; CDR3: CATSAQLLGGGTEAFF
V: TRBV30; J: TRBJ2-7; size: .; D: .; DNA: TGTGCCTGGAGTGCCCCTATTAGAGAGCAGTACTTC; CDR3: CAWSAPIREQYF
V: TRBV7-9; J: TRBJ1-4; size: few; D: TRBD1; DNA: TGTGCCAGCAGCTCGGGACAGGGGATTGAAAAACTGTTTTTT; CDR3: CASSSGQGIEKLFF
V: TRBV5-6; J: TRBJ2-1; size: .; D: TRBD2; DNA: TGTGCCAGCAGCCCAGCGGGAGTTCCTTTCAGTGAGCAGTTCTTC; CDR3: CASSPAGVPFSEQFF
V: TRBV19; J: TRBJ1-1; size: .; D: TRBD1; DNA: TGTGCCAGTCGAAGACAGGGCACTGAAGCTTTCTTT; CDR3: CASRRQGTEAFF
V: TRBV4-1; J: TRBJ2-2; size: once; D: .; DNA: TGCGCCAGCAGCCAAGAATCTACTCTCACCGGGGAGCTGTTTTTT; CDR3: CASSQESTLTGELFF
V: TRBV15; J: TRBJ1-4; size: .; D: .; DNA: TGTGCCACCAGCGTCGGGGGGGATAATGAAAAACTGTTTTTT; CDR3: CATSVGGDNEKLFF
V: TRBV9; J: TRBJ2-5; size: .; D: .; DNA: TGTGCCAGCAGCGGAACGCCGGCGGGGACCCAGTACTTC; CDR3: CASSGTPAGTQYF
V: TRBV18; J: TRBJ2-1; size: .; D: TRBD2; DNA: TGTGCCAGCTCACCACCGAGCGCGGGAGGAAATGAGCAGTTCTTC; CDR3: CASSPPSAGGNEQFF
V: TRBV7-6; J: TRBJ1-1; size: medium-sized; D: .; DNA: TGTGCCAGCAGCTTAGAGGCGGTGAACACTGAAGCTTTCTTT; CDR3: CASSLEAVNTEAFF
V: TRBV2; J: TRBJ2-6; size: .; D: .; DNA: TGTGCCAGCAGTCGGGACTCCAGCTCTGGGGCCAACGTCCTGACTTTC; CDR3: CASSRDSSSGANVLTF
V: TRBV5-4; J: TRBJ2-2; size: .; D: .; DNA: TGTGCCAGCAGCCCACCCCCAGGGAACACCGGGGAGCTGTTTTTT; CDR3: CASSPPPGNTGELFF
V: TRBV4-1; J: TRBJ2-2; size: .; D: .; DNA: TGCGCCAGCAGCCACCCCCCGGACAGGAACACCGGGGAGCTGTTTTTT; CDR3: CASSHPPDRNTGELFF
V: TRBV28; J: TRBJ2-7; size: .; D: TRBD1; DNA: TGTGCCAGCATCGGACAGGGGAACTACGAGCAGTACTTC; CDR3: CASIGQGNYEQYF
V: TRBV5-1; J: TRBJ1-1; size: few; D: .; DNA: TGCGCCAGCACCTTAGACAGCAACACTGAAGCTTTCTTT; CDR3: CASTLDSNTEAFF
V: TRBV21-1; J: TRBJ1-1; size: large; D: .; DNA: TGTGCCAGCATAAAACAGAAGAACACTGAAGCTTTCTTT; CDR3: CASIKQKNTEAFF
V: TRBV3-1/TRBV3-2; J: TRBJ2-7; size: medium-sized; D: TRBD2; DNA: TGTGCCAGCAGCCATCCCGGACTAGCGGCTTCCTACGAGCAGTACTTC; CDR3: CASSHPGLAASYEQYF
V: TRBV9; J: TRBJ2-2; size: few; D: TRBD1; DNA: TGTGCCAGCAGCGTAGAGGCCCGACAGGGTAACACCGGGGAGCTGTTTTTT; CDR3: CASSVEARQGNTGELFF
V: TRBV9; J: TRBJ1-2; size: .; D: .; DNA: TGTGCCAGCAGCCCGTCTCCCGGGGACTATGGCTACACCTTC; CDR3: CASSPSPGDYGYTF
V: TRBV11-3; J: TRBJ1-1; size: .; D: .; DNA: TGTGCCAGCAGTCCCGGACAGCCTTTTATGAACACTGAAGCTTTCTTT; CDR3: CASSPGQPFMNTEAFF
V: TRBV5-1; J: TRBJ1-4; size: .; D: TRBD1; DNA: TGCGCCAGCAGCGGTACAGGGGGCGGGGATGAAAAACTGTTTTTT; CDR3: CASSGTGGGDEKLFF
V: TRBV5-1; J: TRBJ2-3; size: .; D: .; DNA: TGCGCCAGCAGCGTGATCGGAGATACGCAGTATTTT; CDR3: CASSVIGDTQYF
V: TRBV5-1; J: TRBJ2-6; size: .; D: .; DNA: TGCGCCAGCAGCTTTTCTAACGCTGGGGCCAACGTCCTGACTTTC; CDR3: CASSFSNAGANVLTF
V: TRBV24-1; J: TRBJ2-7; size: .; D: TRBD1; DNA: TGTGCCACCAGTGATTTGCAAAAGAAGCCGGGACAGGACCCCTTCGAGCAGTACTTC; CDR3: CATSDLQKKPGQDPFEQYF
V: TRBV4-1; J: TRBJ1-5; size: few; D: TRBD1; DNA: TGCGCCAGCAGCCAAGAGAGGACAGGGGTACGGCCCCAGCATTTT; CDR3: CASSQERTGVRPQHF
V: TRBV24-1; J: TRBJ1-1; size: .; D: .; DNA: TGTGCCACCAGTGATCACGAACAGGGAGACACTGAAGCTTTCTTT; CDR3: CATSDHEQGDTEAFF
V: TRBV18; J: TRBJ2-5; size: .; D: TRBD2; DNA: TGTGCCAGCTCACCAACCGGGGGGGGCCTCGAGACCCAGTACTTC; CDR3: CASSPTGGGLETQYF
V: TRBV25-1; J: TRBJ2-1; size: .; D: TRBD2; DNA: TGTGCCAGCAGTGAAAACGGGGCTAGCGGGAGGAGGTACAATGAGCAGTTCTTC; CDR3: CASSENGASGRRYNEQFF
V: TRBV10-1; J: TRBJ1-2; size: .; D: .; DNA: TGCGCCAGCAGTGATGGGCAGGGGTATGGCTACACCTTC; CDR3: CASSDGQGYGYTF
V: TRBV3-1/TRBV3-2; J: TRBJ2-2; size: .; D: .; DNA: TGTGCCAGCAGCCAAGAGCTCACGGGCACCGGGGAGCTGTTTTTT; CDR3: CASSQELTGTGELFF
V: TRBV27; J: TRBJ2-3; size: .; D: .; DNA: TGTGCCAGCTCCAAGAGGAGGACGGGCACAGATACGCAGTATTTT; CDR3: CASSKRRTGTDTQYF
V: TRBV14; J: TRBJ2-1; size: .; D: .; DNA: TGTGCCAGCAGCCAATCGGGACAAGACAATGAGCAGTTCTTC; CDR3: CASSQSGQDNEQFF
V: TRBV27; J: TRBJ2-3; size: .; D: TRBD2; DNA: TGTGCCAGCGGTAGCGGGGTCGGGGCTTCAGATACGCAGTATTTT; CDR3: CASGSGVGASDTQYF
V: TRBV5-4; J: TRBJ2-7; size: .; D: TRBD2; DNA: TGTGCCAGCAGCTTACTAGCGGGAGCTCGCGAGCAGTACTTC; CDR3: CASSLLAGAREQYF
V: TRBV5-1; J: TRBJ2-2; size: .; D: TRBD2; DNA: TGCGCCAGCAGCACCTCGACTAGCGGGAACACCGGGGAGCTGTTTTTT; CDR3: CASSTSTSGNTGELFF
V: TRBV12-1; J: TRBJ2-5; size: .; D: .; DNA: TGTGCCAGCAGCTCAAAGTTTGGGGGAGGGGAGACCCAGTACTTC; CDR3: CASSSKFGGGETQYF
V: TRBV10-3; J: TRBJ1-1; size: .; D: TRBD1; DNA: TGTGCCATCACTGGACAGGGGAACACTGAAGCTTTCTTT; CDR3: CAITGQGNTEAFF
V: TRBV4-1; J: TRBJ1-2; size: .; D: TRBD1; DNA: TGCGCCAGCAGCCAAGATTGGACAGGCCACACCTTC; CDR3: CASSQDWTGHTF
V: TRBV6-1; J: TRBJ1-5; size: .; D: .; DNA: TGTGCCAGCAGTGAAGCGACGGGGGTCAGCAATCAGCCCCAGCATTTT; CDR3: CASSEATGVSNQPQHF
V: TRBV28; J: TRBJ2-2; size: .; D: .; DNA: TGTGCCAGCAGTTTATCGGACACCGGGGAGCTGTTTTTT; CDR3: CASSLSDTGELFF
V: TRBV6-1; J: TRBJ2-1; size: .; D: TRBD2; DNA: TGTGCCAGCAGCGCTAGCGGGGGGGCCTTGAATGAGCAGTTCTTC; CDR3: CASSASGGALNEQFF
V: TRBV11-2; J: TRBJ1-1; size: .; D: .; DNA: TGTGCCAGCAGCTTCGGGACAAAGGTCACTGAAGCTTTCTTT; CDR3: CASSFGTKVTEAFF
V: TRBV10-1; J: TRBJ2-7; size: .; D: .; DNA: TGCGCCAGCAGTGAGGGGACTGCCGTATTCGAGCAGTACTTC; CDR3: CASSEGTAVFEQYF
V: TRBV9; J: TRBJ2-5; size: .; D: TRBD1; DNA: TGTGCCAGCAGCGTAGCTTACAGGGGAGAGACCCAGTACTTC; CDR3: CASSVAYRGETQYF
V: TRBV5-1; J: TRBJ2-7; size: once; D: TRBD2; DNA: TGCGCCAGCAGCTTTAGCGGGGGCGCGAACGAGCAGTACTTC; CDR3: CASSFSGGANEQYF
V: TRBV6-5; J: TRBJ1-4; size: .; D: TRBD1; DNA: TGTGCCAGCACCTACAGGGGGCAAGAGGAAAAACTGTTTTTT; CDR3: CASTYRGQEEKLFF
V: TRBV6-5; J: TRBJ2-2; size: .; D: TRBD1; DNA: TGTGCCAGCAGTTACTCCGGGACAGCAGACACCGGGGAGCTGTTTTTT; CDR3: CASSYSGTADTGELFF